Ten or more counts support the clone carrying this TCR beta chain. These data originate in a study of early T cells in non-severe SARS-CoV-2 infection. Study summary: Sequenced bulk RNA came from whole blood that was unsorted, and chains were unpaired.

J lost 7 bases, V lost 3 bases, and 8 bases had no gene match. The length of the CDR3 is 15 residues. Germline loops: CDR1 GTSNPN, CDR2 SVGIG (reference sequence). TCRdb passed the 5' RACE reads through MiXCR, listing each CDR3 protein once. This table has roughly 26,000 distinct CDR3 sequences, roughly 4% appearing once. The sequence came from an adult who was a healthcare worker with PCR-confirmed SARS-CoV-2 infection or an uninfected control (not recorded which). The J gene is TRBJ2-6, the V gene TRBV30; the match to TRBD2 covers 8 bases. Sequencing input: whole blood. The CDR3 is CAWRPRGGYANVLTF. The CDR3 DNA reads as TGTGCCTGGAGGCCTCGGGGGGGGTACGCCAACGTCCTGACTTTC.